This is a list of T cell receptor beta chains from one sample in a study of cytomegalovirus exposure and HLA in healthy donors. Produced via immunoSEQ multiplex PCR; TCRdb's table is partial and in-frame only. The data contain about 73,000 clones, roughly two thirds of them singletons. Sequences were obtained from PBMCs. These receptor sequences come from a woman aged 45-60 years in good health and CMV-seropositive. The CDR3 runs from the conserved cysteine through the conserved F or W. The D gene is left open where the match is weak. Clone size appears in some rows only: once, few, many, or a class for an expanded clone.

j_call,d_call,clone_size,v_call,cdr3_nt,cdr3_aa
TRBJ1-1,TRBD1,few,TRBV7-9,TGTGCCAGCAGCCCGCCCCAAGGGACAGGAGCTTTCTTT,CASSPPQGTGAFF
TRBJ2-2,TRBD1,few,TRBV7-9,TGTTCCAGCAGCTCGGACAGGGGAGTCACCGGGGAGCTGTTTTTT,CSSSSDRGVTGELFF
TRBJ1-2,TRBD1,few,TRBV6-5,TGTGCCAGCCTTAGGGCAGGGGGAATCTATGGCTACACCTTC,CASLRAGGIYGYTF
TRBJ1-2,-,-,TRBV9,TGTGCCAGCAGCGTAGTTGATGGGGGGGATTCTAACTATGGCTACACCTTC,CASSVVDGGDSNYGYTF
TRBJ1-3,-,-,TRBV6-5,TGTGCCAGCAGTTACGGGGGCTCCGGAAACACCATATATTTT,CASSYGGSGNTIYF
TRBJ2-2,-,-,TRBV13,TGTGCCAGCAGCCCCCGCGGGGTTAACACCGGGGAGCTGTTTTTT,CASSPRGVNTGELFF
TRBJ2-1,-,-,TRBV5-1,TGCGCCAGCAGCTTGGTGTCCGGGAACCCCTACAATGAGCAGTTCTTC,CASSLVSGNPYNEQFF
TRBJ2-3,TRBD2,-,TRBV11-2,TGTGCCAGCAGCTCTTTTGCGGGGGCAGATACGCAGTATTTT,CASSSFAGADTQYF
TRBJ2-7,-,once,TRBV7-6,TGTGCCAGCAGCTTCCAGGGTGAGCAGTACTTC,CASSFQGEQYF
TRBJ2-5,TRBD1,-,TRBV7-9,TGTGCCAGCAGCACAGGACAGGGGGCGCAGACCCAGTACTTC,CASSTGQGAQTQYF
TRBJ2-1,TRBD2,-,TRBV2,TGTGCCAGCAGCGGACTAGCGGGAGACTACAATGAGCAGTTCTTC,CASSGLAGDYNEQFF
TRBJ2-1,TRBD1,-,TRBV7-2,TGTGCCAGCAGCTTAGAGGGGGCGATTGGGGTTGAGCAGTTCTTC,CASSLEGAIGVEQFF
TRBJ1-1,TRBD1,few,TRBV28,TGTGCCAGCATACCCCCCGGGACAGGGAGAACTGAAGCTTTCTTT,CASIPPGTGRTEAFF
TRBJ1-4,TRBD1,-,TRBV10-1,TGCGCCAGCGGCCAGGGGACAGCTGATGAAAAACTGTTTTTT,CASGQGTADEKLFF
TRBJ1-1,-,few,TRBV10-2,TGCGCCAGCAGTGACCCATGGGGGGTACTGAACACTGAAGCTTTCTTT,CASSDPWGVLNTEAFF
TRBJ2-5,-,-,TRBV9,TGTGCCAGCAGCGGGGCAGCAACAGAGACCCAGTACTTC,CASSGAATETQYF
TRBJ2-7,-,-,TRBV11-2,TGTGCCAGCAGCCTGACAGTGGCCTACGAGCAGTACTTC,CASSLTVAYEQYF
TRBJ1-1,-,few,TRBV6-5,TGTGCCAGCAGTTACTCGGCCTGGGAGGTGAACACTGAAGCTTTCTTT,CASSYSAWEVNTEAFF
TRBJ2-1,TRBD2,-,TRBV7-9,TGTGCCAGCAGCTTATGGAGCGGGGGGGGATCCTACAATGAGCAGTTCTTC,CASSLWSGGGSYNEQFF
TRBJ2-2,-,-,TRBV7-9,TGTGCCAGCAGCTTACGGAACACCGGGGAGCTGTTTTTT,CASSLRNTGELFF
TRBJ2-3,TRBD1,-,TRBV18,TGTGCCAGCTCACTGGGGACAGAAGGAAATACGCAGTATTTT,CASSLGTEGNTQYF
TRBJ1-5,TRBD1,once,TRBV28,TGTGCCAGCAGGGGACAGGGAGGTAACCACCAGCCCCAGCATTTT,CASRGQGGNHQPQHF
TRBJ2-1,TRBD2,-,TRBV7-2,TGTGCCAGCAGCTTAGACCCCAGATCTAGCGGGAACTCCTACAATGAGCAGTTCTTC,CASSLDPRSSGNSYNEQFF
TRBJ2-5,TRBD1,once,TRBV5-4,TGTGCCAGCAGCTTGGGGACAGGGATTGAGACCCAGTACTTC,CASSLGTGIETQYF
TRBJ1-2,-,once,TRBV6-1,TGTGCCAGCAGTGCAGGGTATGGCTACACCTTC,CASSAGYGYTF
TRBJ1-5,-,few,TRBV11-2,TGTGCCAGCAGCTTAGATCGGGGGAGCAATCAGCCCCAGCATTTT,CASSLDRGSNQPQHF
TRBJ1-1,-,-,TRBV28,TGTGCCAGCAGTTTGAGTTCGGGCCAACAGGCCCCCAACACTGAAGCTTTCTTT,CASSLSSGQQAPNTEAFF
TRBJ2-5,-,few,TRBV11-3,TGTGCCAGCAGCTTAGACCCCTCTGAGACCCAGTACTTC,CASSLDPSETQYF
TRBJ1-3,-,-,TRBV6-1,TGTGCCAGCAGTGGAGGGATAATTCTCTCTGGAAACACCATATATTTT,CASSGGIILSGNTIYF